This T cell receptor beta chain originates from a study of technical replicates of blood from a few donors (dated by TCRdb to the late 2010s). The receptor library was made with the immunoSEQ multiplex PCR assay. TCRdb re-hosts the immuneACCESS table, in-frame sequences only. Its copies lack some clones; in the studies checked, an unresolved V gene accounts for under half of them, and the cause for the rest is not known. The sample table contains 78,000 or so clones; only one count was recorded for 90% to 95% of them. The leading ten clones occupy approximately 0.34% of the sample. Trimming removed 0 bases from V and 2 bases from J; the gene matches leave 6 bases unexplained. Measured from the cysteine to the phenylalanine, the CDR3 is 16 residues long. Only the CDR3 portion is preserved as DNA: 48 bases, with reading frame beginning at the first base. Via the germline V gene, CDR1 is SGHTA and CDR2 FQGNSA.

A remark on this clone: Its antigen is currently not known. Qualities for individual bases were not recorded, and no much larger clone is one base off.

In this chain, TRBV7-2 is recombined with TRBJ2-5, with 7 junctional bases fitting TRBD2. Sequenced sample: T cells isolated from PBMCs. The origin of this receptor is a human donor in good health. Some clones in this sample may be carry-over from other donors' samples. The CDR3 sequence is CASSLAYGGGQETQYF. The DNA sequence is as follows: TGTGCCAGCAGCTTAGCTTATGGCGGGGGACAAGAGACCCAGTACTTC.